The 24 T cell receptor beta chains below were found in one sample sequenced in a study of blood T cell repertoires in COVID-19 (dated by TCRdb to 2018 to 2020). The library relied on the immunoSEQ multiplex PCR assay. TCRdb mirrors the immuneACCESS table, restricted to in-frame sequences. Some clones are absent from its copies; in checked studies, under half trace to an unresolved V gene, and the reason for the others is unknown. The table for this sample lists some 69,000 clones; roughly 80% of them were counted only once. The leading ten clones occupy about 1.9% of the sample. The specimen sequenced was peripheral blood. These receptors came from a woman in her sixties or seventies with acute or convalescent COVID-19.

This clone has only one observation. The chain recombines TRBV9 with TRBJ1-4; the D is unclear. The CDR3 length is 16 residues. CDR1 is SGDLS, CDR2 YYNGEE, per germline. V lost 3 bases and J lost 6, with 18 bases in between. In nucleotides, the CDR3 is TGTGCCAGCAGCGCCGGAGAGGGTGATTGGGATGAAAAACTGTTTTTT. This codes for CASSAGEGDWDEKLFF.

This clone was detected once. V and J are TRBV28 and TRBJ1-1; D is unclear. Germline CDR1 reads MDHEN; CDR2 reads SYDVKM. This CDR3 spans 11 amino acids. Deletions cut 2 bases from V and 10 bases from J, with 8 bases between. The CDR3, as DNA: TGTGCCAGCAGTTTAATGGGCCGAGCTTTCTTT. The encoded protein is CASSLMGRAFF.

The count of this clone is one. J is TRBJ1-1 and V is TRBV11-2, with 8 positions matching TRBD1. The germline V gene encodes CDR1 SGHAT and CDR2 FQNNGV. This CDR3 region has 15 residues. V shed 4 bases, J shed 7 bases, and the junction held 11 bases outside the gene matches. This CDR3 reads CASSSPQGAPGEAFF. The CDR3 DNA reads TGTGCCAGCAGCTCCCCCCAGGGGGCGCCGGGTGAAGCTTTCTTT.

The chain joins TRBV12-3 or TRBV12-4 to TRBJ2-7; D gene ambiguous. The V gene lost 6 bases and the J gene lost 5 bases, with 14 bases spanning the gap. The CDR3 length is 13 residues. The CDR3 nucleotides are TGTGCCAGCAGCCGAGTAAACCCTGACGAGCAGTACTTC. It is translated as CASSRVNPDEQYF.

J is TRBJ2-1 and V is TRBV20-1, with 7 bases matching TRBD2. The CDR3 is made up of 18 amino acids. With 3 bases clipped from V and 8 bases from J, the junction kept 22 bases outside the gene matches. The germline V gene encodes CDR1 DFQATT and CDR2 SNEGSKA (reference sequence). The chain's CDR3 is CSASSLGGGRTPRDEQFF. The CDR3 DNA reads as TGCAGTGCTAGTTCCTTGGGCGGCGGGAGAACGCCAAGAGATGAGCAGTTCTTC.

This clone was seen a few times. J is TRBJ2-7 and V is TRBV19; D is unresolved. This CDR3 contains 15 residues. V was trimmed by 3 bases and J by 2 bases, leaving 14 bases between them. Germline CDR1 is LNHDA and CDR2 is SQIVND (reference sequence). The CDR3 protein is CASSIGSDGPYEQYF. In DNA, the CDR3 is TGTGCCAGTAGTATCGGAAGCGACGGCCCCTACGAGCAGTACTTC.

This chain connects TRBV6-5 to TRBJ1-4; 7 positions agree with TRBD1. Germline trimming cut 6 bases from V and 5 bases from J; bases unmatched to any gene: 6. Germline CDR1 MNHEY, CDR2 SVGAGI. The length of the CDR3 is 14 residues. CDR3: CASSRQGTNEKLFF. DNA for the CDR3: TGTGCCAGCAGCCGACAGGGAACAAATGAAAAACTGTTTTTT.

The rearrangement uses TRBV4-1 and TRBJ2-1, with 12 bases lining up with TRBD2. Germline CDR1 MGHRA, CDR2 YSYEKL. Trimming at V came to 3 bases and at J to 6 bases, leaving 6 bases not matched to a gene. CDR3 length equals 16 residues. CDR3 residues: CASSQTTSGRINEQFF. The CDR3 region has the DNA TGCGCCAGCAGCCAGACCACTAGCGGGAGGATCAATGAGCAGTTCTTC.

This rearrangement joins TRBV10-1 to TRBJ1-5; unclear D gene. V lost 3 bases, J lost 2 bases, and 11 bases lay in between. CDR1 and CDR2 (germline): WNHNN, SYGVQD (reference sequence). CDR3 length: 15 amino acids. The CDR3 loop is CASSDKGVGNQPQHF. The CDR3 DNA reads as TGCGCCAGCAGTGATAAGGGAGTAGGCAATCAGCCCCAGCATTTT.

V and J are TRBV18 and TRBJ1-1, with 7 bases identical to TRBD1. Trimming took 6 bases from V and 2 from J; bases not matched to a gene: 6. This CDR3 has 14 amino acids. Germline CDR1 reads KGHSH; CDR2 reads LQKENI. The CDR3 reads CASSPDRSNTEAFF. CDR3 DNA sequence: TGTGCCAGCTCTCCGGACAGGAGCAACACTGAAGCTTTCTTT.

The V gene is TRBV4-2, the J gene TRBJ2-1, with 11 bases that match TRBD2. CDR3 length equals 18 residues. The germline CDR1 and CDR2 sequences are LGHNA and YNFKEQ. V lost 1 base and J lost 3; bases outside the gene matches: 8. The CDR3 here is CASSQVASGGQGYNEQFF. In DNA, the CDR3 is TGTGCCAGCAGCCAAGTAGCTAGCGGGGGGCAGGGCTACAATGAGCAGTTCTTC.

The rearrangement joins TRBV6-5 to TRBJ1-1; no definite D call. The CDR3 loop spans 13 amino acids. Trimming removed 6 bases from V and 1 base from J, with 9 bases in between. Germline CDR1 is MNHEY and CDR2 is SVGAGI. CDR3 sequence reads: CASRRTRNTEAFF. CDR3 in DNA: TGTGCCAGCAGACGTACAAGGAACACTGAAGCTTTCTTT.

The V gene is TRBV5-8, the J gene TRBJ2-1; TRBD2 matches 10 bases. The V segment lost 0 bases and the J segment 4 bases; nucleotides outside the gene matches: 10. The CDR3 consists of 18 residues. CDR1 is SGHTS and CDR2 is YDEGEE in the germline V gene. CDR3 residues: CASSLVLAGAPRYNEQFF. Here the CDR3 DNA reads TGTGCCAGCAGCTTGGTCCTAGCGGGGGCCCCCCGGTACAATGAGCAGTTCTTC.

V gene TRBV19 combines with J gene TRBJ1-4; TRBD1 agrees at 8 bases. The CDR3 has 15 residues. Per germline, CDR1 LNHDA and CDR2 SQIVND (reference sequence). J lost 7 bases, V lost 4 bases, and 8 bases had no gene match. The CDR3: CASSTQGAPSEKLFF. DNA for the CDR3: TGTGCCAGTAGTACCCAGGGGGCACCCAGTGAAAAACTGTTTTTT.

V and J are TRBV13 and TRBJ2-7, with 13 bases that match TRBD2. The CDR3 spans 18 residues. V dropped 4 bases and J dropped 3; count of bases not matched to a gene: 12. Per the germline V gene, CDR1 is PRHDT and CDR2 is FYEKMQ (reference sequence). CDR3 amino acids: CASSSTSGLAGKYYEQYF. The DNA for the CDR3 is TGTGCCAGCAGCTCAACCTCGGGACTAGCGGGAAAGTACTACGAGCAGTACTTC.

The V and J genes are TRBV6-5 and TRBJ2-5; 8 nucleotides align to TRBD2. The CDR3 loop spans 15 amino acids. Losses at the gene ends were 6 bases for V and 2 bases for J; bases not matched to a gene: 8. Germline V gene lookup returns CDR1 MNHEY and CDR2 SVGAGI. The CDR3: CASSTGGALQETQYF. In DNA form, the CDR3 reads TGTGCCAGCAGCACCGGGGGGGCCCTTCAAGAGACCCAGTACTTC.

V gene TRBV19 combines with J gene TRBJ1-5, with D unresolved. CDR1 LNHDA and CDR2 SQIVND come from the germline V gene (reference sequence). Between the trimmed V and J ends, which lost 7 bases and 4 bases, there was a span of 14 bases. The CDR3 spans 14 residues. The CDR3: CASTATSKNQPQHF. In nucleotides, the CDR3 is TGTGCCAGTACCGCCACTTCAAAAAATCAGCCCCAGCATTTT.

The V and J genes are TRBV15 and TRBJ1-1; D gene unclear. Looked up from germline, CDR1 is LNHNV and CDR2 is YYDKDF (reference sequence). This CDR3 has 14 residues. V was pared by 0 bases and J by 3 bases, with 8 bases between. Here the CDR3 reads CATSRDPSDTEAFF. Written as DNA, the CDR3 is TGTGCCACCAGCAGAGACCCGTCGGACACTGAAGCTTTCTTT.

The chain employs TRBV28 and TRBJ1-3, with D possibly TRBD1 on 6 matching bases. The germline V gene encodes CDR1 MDHEN and CDR2 SYDVKM. V was clipped by 7 bases and J by 4 bases, with 14 bases between them. The CDR3 extends over 14 amino acids. In nucleotides, the CDR3 is TGTGCCAGCATCCTGGGGGCGACGGGAAACACCATATATTTT. It encodes CASILGATGNTIYF.

The chain employs TRBV5-1 and TRBJ1-1; 9 positions agree with TRBD1. J was trimmed by 1 base and V by 4 bases; bases with no gene match: 5. This CDR3 is 15 amino acids long. Germline CDR1 and CDR2: SGHRS and YFSETQ. In DNA form, the CDR3 reads TGCGCCAGCAGCCCGATGACAGGGGGGAACACTGAAGCTTTCTTT. Translated, it gives CASSPMTGGNTEAFF.

This sequence joins TRBV1 and TRBJ1-5; the table's D call TRBD1 went unverified against the DNA. TRBV1 is a pseudogene segment. The CDR3 spans 16 residues. The chain's CDR3 is CTSSQGRQGRNQPQHF. Written as DNA, the CDR3 is TGCACCAGCAGCCAAGGGCGACAGGGTCGAAATCAGCCCCAGCATTTT.

The chain employs TRBV7-8 and TRBJ2-5; D assignment may be TRBD1 or TRBD2 (6 bases each). Germline V gene lookup returns CDR1 SGHVS and CDR2 FQNEAQ. The CDR3 runs 12 residues. V was pared by 5 bases and J by 5 bases, with 9 bases between. CDR3 nucleotides: TGTGCCAGCAGCCGGGGGCTGGAGACCCAGTACTTC. It encodes CASSRGLETQYF.

Written as DNA, the CDR3 is TGTGCCAGCTCACCAATAACCAGTACAGGGAACTCTGGAAACACCATATATTTT. It codes for CASSPITSTGNSGNTIYF. V and J are TRBV18 and TRBJ1-3; the D gene is possibly TRBD1 (6 bases). Germline-derived CDR1 and CDR2 are KGHSH and LQKENI. There are 18 residues in the CDR3. The ends were cut back, 2 bases at V and 0 bases at J, with 17 bases in the middle.

The chain joins TRBV2 to TRBJ2-3; 8 bases agree with TRBD1. The CDR3 extends over 16 amino acids. Germline CDR1 reads SNHLY; CDR2 reads FYNNEI. V lost 6 bases, J lost 2 bases, and 10 bases stayed unmatched. The CDR3 loop is CASRRTGLGITDTQYF. The CDR3 DNA sequence: TGTGCCAGCAGAAGGACAGGGCTAGGGATCACAGATACGCAGTATTTT. The variable domain in full, with the rest retrieved from reference TRBV2 and TRBJ2-3, is EPEVTQTPSHQVTQMGQEVILRCVPISNHLYFYWYRQILGQKVEFLVSFYNNEISEKSEIFDDQFSVERPDGSNFTLKIRSTKLEDSAMYFCASRRTGLGITDTQYFGPGTRLTVL.